The source of this TCR beta chain is a study of graft-versus-host responses after intestinal transplantation. The overall study: Recipients uniformly received anti-thymocyte globulin induction, followed by tacrolimus and steroids for about three years. Study-level findings and limits: The marrow of recipients harbored GvH clones, and ileum or blood showed some of them first. High graft-versus-host to host-versus-graft clonal ratios were found in allografts of patients who had graft-donor T cell macrochimerism. Early HvG declines after transplant were associated with peak circulating GvH clone levels.

TCRdb keeps only in-frame clones here, not all; method: immunoSEQ multiplex PCR. The data show 62,000 or so clones, 90% to 95% seen once. With 4 bases clipped from V and 6 bases from J, the junction kept 12 bases outside the gene matches. The CDR3 runs to 15 residues. CDR1 is SGDLS and CDR2 is YYNGEE in the germline V gene. With regard to this clone: Its antigen is currently unknown.

The chain has TRBV9 and TRBJ2-7; 8 bases fit TRBD2. This TCR was sampled from a human donor who was the organ donor for an intestinal transplant. The source material was unstimulated CD8+ T cells sorted from spleen or lymph node cells, sampled before transplant. CDR3 sequence: CASSRSGTAGGEQYF. CDR3 coding DNA: TGTGCCAGCAGCCGGAGCGGGACCGCGGGGGGCGAGCAGTACTTC.